This record covers a single T cell receptor beta chain. Its antigen is still unknown. This sample is drawn from a study of CXCR4 blockade with PD-1 therapy in pancreatic cancer. Study-level results: Only TCRbeta chains were sequenced here.

Sequencing was performed with immunoSEQ multiplex PCR; in TCRdb, only in-frame clones are kept and a portion is missing. This sample carries 15,000 to 20,000 clones, roughly 72% of them seen once, and the ten largest clones take 5.9%. The CDR3 is 15 amino acids. The V end lost 0 bases, the J end lost 4 bases, and 10 bases lay between the germline ends. These archived tumors were resected from patients never given neoadjuvant therapy beforehand. The source of this sequence is a human donor with pancreatic ductal adenocarcinoma. The sample comprised tumor tissue. The V gene is TRBV6-7, the J gene TRBJ1-5, with no clear D. TRBV6-7 is an ORF; its function is uncertain. CDR3 sequence (DNA): TGTGCCAGCAGTTACTCGTGGACGGAGAATCAGCCCCAGCATTTT. Its translation is CASSYSWTENQPQHF.